These T cell receptor beta chains were read from a single sample in a study of T cell repertoires in aging, cancer and after chemotherapy. TCRdb reprocessed the multiplex PCR reads via MiXCR and lists one record per CDR3 protein. The sample contains 2,000 or so distinct CDR3 sequences, about 20% of which appear only once. The sample comprised blood. Receptors originate from a human donor with a solid tumor. The CDR3 runs from the conserved cysteine through the conserved F or W. The D gene is left open where the match is weak. Size is stated for part of the rows, as once, few or many counts, or as a class when the clone is expanded.

>medium-sized|TRBD1|TRBV6-5|TRBJ1-4
CASRNTGEGEKLFF
TGTGCCAGCAGGAACACAGGGGAGGGTGAAAAACTGTTTTTT
>few|TRBD2|TRBV7-9|TRBJ2-1
CASSYFGNRLAVHNEQFF
TGTGCCAGCAGCTATTTCGGGAATAGACTAGCTGTGCACAATGAGCAGTTCTTC
>medium-sized|TRBD1|TRBV6-6|TRBJ1-5
CASSSVPEDRRYQPQHF
TGTGCCAGCAGTTCCGTTCCCGAGGACAGGCGGTATCAGCCCCAGCATTTT
>medium-sized|-|TRBV6-2/TRBV6-3|TRBJ1-1
CASSYPGARRMNTEAFF
TGTGCCAGCAGTTACCCTGGGGCCAGGCGTATGAACACTGAAGCTTTCTTT
>-|-|TRBV28|TRBJ1-5
CSSHDTQAVYSNQPQHF
TGTTCCAGCCACGATACTCAGGCGGTTTATAGCAATCAGCCCCAGCATTTT
>-|-|TRBV14|TRBJ2-5
CVSSQEVLSWGQETQYF
TGTGTCAGCAGCCAAGAGGTTCTAAGCTGGGGCCAAGAGACCCAGTACTTC
>medium-sized|-|TRBV6-5|TRBJ1-2
CASTVRLGSGYTF
TGTGCCAGCACCGTTAGGCTCGGGTCTGGCTACACCTTC
>-|TRBD1|TRBV5-1|TRBJ1-3
CASSPGQGGNTIYF
TGCGCCAGCAGCCCTGGACAGGGGGGAAACACCATATATTTT
>medium-sized|TRBD2|TRBV20-1|TRBJ2-1
CSGREGLRSYNEQFF
TGCAGTGGCAGGGAGGGCCTAAGATCCTACAATGAGCAGTTCTTC
>large|TRBD1|TRBV6-5|TRBJ1-2
CASSYLSTQGAPGYTF
TGTGCCAGCAGTTACTTGAGCACACAGGGGGCGCCTGGCTACACCTTC
>-|-|TRBV5-1|TRBJ1-2
CASSFGGFVGDQNGYTF
TGCGCCAGCAGCTTTGGCGGGTTCGTAGGGGACCAAAACGGCTACACCTTC
>-|-|TRBV12-3/TRBV12-4|TRBJ1-3
CASSVWDTAGNTIYF
TGTGCCAGCAGTGTTTGGGACACAGCTGGAAACACCATATATTTT
>medium-sized|-|TRBV6-1|TRBJ1-2
CAITLRTVQDGYTF
TGTGCCATCACCCTGCGGACAGTACAGGATGGCTACACCTTC
>medium-sized|-|TRBV19|TRBJ1-1
CASSIVQAHTEAFF
TGTGCCAGTAGTATCGTGCAGGCCCACACTGAAGCTTTCTTT
>-|-|TRBV11-2|TRBJ2-1
CASSSSPGTEQFF
TGTGCCAGCAGCTCTTCGCCCGGGACAGAGCAGTTCTTC
>large|-|TRBV19|TRBJ1-5
CASSAYRDTWINQPQHF
TGTGCCAGTAGTGCATACCGGGACACCTGGATCAATCAGCCCCAGCATTTT
>-|-|TRBV4-2|TRBJ1-4
CASSQVRLSGPLKKLFF
TGCGCCAGCAGCCAAGTTCGTTTATCAGGACCCTTAAAAAAACTGTTTTTT
>medium-sized|TRBD1|TRBV15|TRBJ1-1
CATSRERQGVLTEAFF
TGTGCCACCAGCAGAGAACGACAGGGGGTCCTCACTGAAGCTTTCTTT
>-|-|TRBV4-1|TRBJ1-2
CASSLTTGTYGYTF
TGCGCCAGCAGCCTGACGACCGGGACCTATGGCTACACCTTC
>medium-sized|-|TRBV5-1|TRBJ1-4
CASILTRGTNEKLFF
TGCGCCAGCATCCTGACAAGGGGGACTAATGAAAAACTGTTTTTT